The 8 T cell receptor beta chains listed next were all sequenced from one sample in a study of regulatory T cells in long-lasting Graves disease. TCR beta libraries were built with iRepertoire HTBI primers and Arm-PCR of CDR3 regions. TCRdb called the multiplex PCR reads again in MiXCR, with one record for every CDR3 protein. Of over 350,000 distinct CDR3 sequences in the sample, around 21% were seen once. Time point: persistent/refractory GD, antithyroid drugs over 5 years with positive TRAb. The TCR library was made from RNA extracted from PBMCs. This specimen was peripheral blood mononuclear cells (PBMCs), taken when the disease was refractory, from a patient treated with antithyroid drugs. These receptors were collected from a female donor with Graves disease.

The V gene is TRBV28, the J gene TRBJ2-1; no definite D call. The ends were cut back, 3 bases at V and 4 bases at J, with 7 bases in the middle. CDR1 is MDHEN and CDR2 is SYDVKM in the germline V gene. The CDR3 length is 13 residues. Here the CDR3 reads CASSLIAYNEQFF. The CDR3 nucleotides are TGTGCCAGCAGTTTGATCGCTTACAATGAGCAGTTCTTC.

In this sample, this clonotype turned up a few times. The rearrangement uses TRBV14 and TRBJ1-2; D might be TRBD1 (5 bases). The CDR3 sequence is 15 residues long. The V gene's germline CDR1 is SGHDN and CDR2 FVKESK. Trimming took 0 bases from V and 8 from J, leaving 16 bases between them. The chain's CDR3 is CASSQERTPHQGYTF. In nucleotides, the CDR3 is TGTGCCAGCAGCCAAGAAAGGACACCCCATCAGGGCTACACCTTC.

This clonotype was recorded at least ten times. V gene TRBV7-8 combines with J gene TRBJ1-4, with no clear D. The CDR3 is 17 amino acids. Germline assignment: CDR1 SGHVS and CDR2 FQNEAQ. V was pared by 5 bases and J by 1 base, with 17 bases between. The CDR3 sequence: CASSPILVLGTNEKLFF. The CDR3, as DNA: TGTGCCAGCAGCCCAATCCTCGTATTGGGAACTAATGAAAAACTGTTTTTT.

This clonotype appeared a few times. The V gene is TRBV14, the J gene TRBJ2-7; D may be TRBD1 or TRBD2 (5 bases each). Germline V gene lookup returns CDR1 SGHDN and CDR2 FVKESK. The CDR3 is made up of 14 amino acids. The ends were cut back, 3 bases at V and 4 bases at J, with 13 bases in the middle. This CDR3 reads CASSQWDDGYEQYF. In nucleotides, the CDR3 is TGTGCCAGCAGCCAGTGGGACGACGGATACGAGCAGTACTTC. Full variable domain (rest looked up from reference TRBV14 and TRBJ2-7): EAGVTQFPSHSVIEKGQTVTLRCDPISGHDNLYWYRRVMGKEIKFLLHFVKESKQDESGMPNNRFLAERTGGTYSTLKVQPAELEDSGVYFCASSQWDDGYEQYFGPGTRLTVT.

The rearrangement links TRBV10-3 to TRBJ2-7; 9 bases align to TRBD2. The CDR3 extends over 16 amino acids. The V segment lost 0 bases and the J segment 5 bases; nucleotides outside the gene matches: 8. CDR1 and CDR2 (germline): ENHRY, SYGVKD. CDR3 nucleotide sequence: TGTGCCATCAGTGAGTCGGGCGGGAGGGCCAATGACGAGCAGTACTTC. Translation: CAISESGGRANDEQYF.

This clonotype was found many times. J is TRBJ1-1 and V is TRBV28; D uncertain. Germline V lookup: CDR1 MDHEN, CDR2 SYDVKM. V was clipped by 2 bases and J by 0 bases, with 10 bases between them. The CDR3 covers 15 residues. The CDR3 spells CASSLVLGMNTEAFF. The CDR3 DNA sequence: TGTGCCAGCAGTTTAGTGCTGGGGATGAACACTGAAGCTTTCTTT.

This rearrangement joins TRBV20-1 to TRBJ2-6; D might be TRBD2 (5 bases). The germline V gene encodes CDR1 DFQATT and CDR2 SNEGSKA (reference sequence). V lost 5 bases and J 1 base, leaving 15 bases between the germline ends. The CDR3 is 16 amino acids. The CDR3 is CSAPHPTRSGANVLTF. DNA for the CDR3: TGCAGTGCTCCCCACCCAACTAGGTCTGGGGCCAACGTCCTGACTTTC.

This clonotype was seen many times. V gene TRBV30 combines with J gene TRBJ1-1, with TRBD1 matching 7 bases. The CDR3 has 13 residues. The trim removed 4 bases at V and 3 bases at J, leaving 5 bases unmatched. Germline V gives CDR1 GTSNPN, CDR2 SVGIG (reference sequence). The DNA of the CDR3 is TGTGCCTGGAAGACAGGGCGGGACACTGAAGCTTTCTTT. As protein: CAWKTGRDTEAFF.